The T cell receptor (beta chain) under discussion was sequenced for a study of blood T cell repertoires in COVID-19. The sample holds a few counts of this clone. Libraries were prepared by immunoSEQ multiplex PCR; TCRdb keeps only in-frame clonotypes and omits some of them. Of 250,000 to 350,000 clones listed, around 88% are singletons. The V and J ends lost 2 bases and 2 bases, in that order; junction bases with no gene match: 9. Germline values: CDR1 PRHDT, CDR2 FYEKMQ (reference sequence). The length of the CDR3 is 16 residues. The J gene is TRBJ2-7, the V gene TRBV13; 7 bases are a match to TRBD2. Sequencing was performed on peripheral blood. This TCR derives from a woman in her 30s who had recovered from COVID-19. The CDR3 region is CASSLKADGGTYEQYF. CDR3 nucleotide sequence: TGTGCCAGCAGCTTAAAGGCGGACGGGGGGACCTACGAGCAGTACTTC.